The 18 T cell receptor beta chains in this list originate from one sample, sequenced in a study of cytomegalovirus exposure and HLA in healthy donors. It was with 60 Vbeta and 13 Jbeta primers that the PCR ran. The method was immunoSEQ multiplex PCR; TCRdb's version includes in-frame clones alone and lacks a portion of them. The data hold under 250,000 clones, with about 80% observed a single time. The specimen was PBMCs. The receptors were gathered from a man aged 25-45 years in good health and CMV-seronegative.

The chain recombines TRBV10-2 with TRBJ2-3; no clear D gene. Trimming left V 0 bases short and J 2 bases short, with 9 bases between. Germline assignment: CDR1 WSHSY and CDR2 SAAADI. This CDR3 has 15 amino acids. This CDR3 is CASSESPDITDTQYF. In nucleotides, the CDR3 is TGCGCCAGCAGTGAGTCGCCAGATATCACAGATACGCAGTATTTT.

The V gene is TRBV2, the J gene TRBJ2-3; 10 bases map to TRBD2. This CDR3 contains 15 residues. Trimming took 5 bases from V and 2 from J; bases not matched to a gene: 4. Germline values: CDR1 SNHLY, CDR2 FYNNEI. CDR3 sequence: CASSTGTSDTDTQYF. In DNA, the CDR3 is TGTGCCAGCAGTACCGGGACTAGCGACACAGATACGCAGTATTTT.

The chain carries TRBV2 and TRBJ2-1; tentatively, D is TRBD2 (6 bases). Trimming shortened V by 6 bases and J by 4 bases, and 19 bases separated the two germline ends. The CDR3 loop spans 16 amino acids. Germline CDR1 is SNHLY and CDR2 is FYNNEI. The CDR3 spells CASRRDFPSPYNEQFF. CDR3 coding DNA: TGTGCCAGCAGGAGGGACTTCCCAAGCCCGTACAATGAGCAGTTCTTC. Variable domain in full (rest from reference TRBV2 and TRBJ2-1): EPEVTQTPSHQVTQMGQEVILRCVPISNHLYFYWYRQILGQKVEFLVSFYNNEISEKSEIFDDQFSVERPDGSNFTLKIRSTKLEDSAMYFCASRRDFPSPYNEQFFGPGTRLTVL.

This clone was picked up one time. The V gene is TRBV15, the J gene TRBJ2-1, with 12 bases identical to TRBD2. The J segment lost 9 bases and the V segment lost 1 base, leaving 4 bases of the junction unmatched. Germline-derived CDR1 and CDR2 are LNHNV and YYDKDF (reference sequence). The CDR3 has 15 residues. This CDR3 reads CATSRASGRAGEQFF. The CDR3 nucleotides read TGTGCCACCAGCAGAGCTAGCGGGAGGGCCGGTGAGCAGTTCTTC.

The V gene is TRBV5-4, the J gene TRBJ2-4, with 13 positions matching TRBD2. V gave up 4 bases and J gave up 14 bases; unmatched junction bases: 6. CDR3 length equals 13 residues. Germline CDR1 and CDR2: SGHNT and YYREEE (reference sequence). CDR3 coding DNA: TGTGCCAGCAGCCAACAAGGACTAGCGGGGGAGTACTTC. As protein: CASSQQGLAGEYF.

V gene TRBV7-8 combines with J gene TRBJ2-7; tentative D call: TRBD2 (6 bases). The germline gives CDR1 SGHVS, CDR2 FQNEAQ. This CDR3 region has 15 residues. V gave up 0 bases and J gave up 3 bases, with 12 bases separating them. CDR3: CASSLALDGGYEQYF. CDR3 nucleotides: TGTGCCAGCAGCTTAGCCCTCGACGGGGGCTACGAGCAGTACTTC.

This clone was counted only a few times. One end of the junction does not line up with germline, which may come from a read error. In nucleotides, the CDR3 is TGTGCTAGCAGCCCGACGACAGTTGGGGAGACCCAGTACTTC. It yields the protein CASSPTTVGETQYF. The gene calls are TRBV7-7 and TRBJ2-5; D perhaps matches TRBD1 (5 bases). Germline CDR1 reads SSHAT; CDR2 reads FNYEAQ (reference sequence). CDR3 length: 14 amino acids. Full variable domain (remainder filled in from reference TRBV7-7 and TRBJ2-5): GAGVSQSPRYKVTKRGQDVTLRCDPISSHATLYWYQQALGQGPEFLTYFNYEAQPDKSGLPSDRFSAERPEGSISTLTIQRTEQRDSAMYRCASSPTTVGETQYFGPGTRLLVL.

The V call is TRBV7-9, the J call TRBJ2-7; 13 positions agree with TRBD2. The germline V gene encodes CDR1 SEHNR and CDR2 FQNEAQ (reference sequence). Losses at the gene ends were 6 bases for V and 2 bases for J; bases not matched to a gene: 4. CDR3 length: 15 amino acids. CDR3: CASSHTSGRAYEQYF. The CDR3 coding sequence is TGTGCCAGCAGTCATACTAGCGGGAGGGCCTACGAGCAGTACTTC. The whole variable domain, remainder taken from reference TRBV7-9 and TRBJ2-7, is DTGVSQNPRHKITKRGQNVTFRCDPISEHNRLYWYRQTLGQGPEFLTYFQNEAQLEKSRLLSDRFSAERPKGSFSTLEIQRTEQGDSAMYLCASSHTSGRAYEQYFGPGTRLTVT.

The V call is TRBV18, the J call TRBJ2-3, with TRBD2 as a possible D gene (5 bases). CDR1 is KGHSH, CDR2 LQKENI, per germline. The CDR3 sequence is 13 residues long. The V end lost 3 bases, the J end lost 4 bases, and 8 bases lay between the germline ends. The chain's CDR3 is CASSPGVADTQYF. The CDR3 region has the DNA TGTGCCAGCTCACCGGGAGTAGCAGATACGCAGTATTTT.

The genes are TRBV5-4 and TRBJ2-2; D is perhaps TRBD2 (6 bases). Germline V gene lookup returns CDR1 SGHNT and CDR2 YYREEE (reference sequence). V was pared by 2 bases and J by 4 bases, with 12 bases between. This CDR3 spans 15 amino acids. Here the CDR3 DNA reads TGTGCCAGCAGCTTAAGTGGAGGGACCACCGGGGAGCTGTTTTTT. This sequence encodes CASSLSGGTTGELFF.

This clone was seen more than once but under ten times. The V call is TRBV6-6, the J call TRBJ1-6; 9 nucleotides agree with TRBD1. V shed 5 bases and J 5 bases; nucleotides not matched to a gene: 1. Germline values: CDR1 MNHNY, CDR2 SVGAGI (reference sequence). The CDR3 totals 14 residues. The CDR3 protein is CASSGTGNNSPLHF. The CDR3 coding sequence is TGTGCCAGCAGTGGGACAGGGAATAATTCACCCCTCCACTTT.

The gene calls are TRBV5-1 and TRBJ2-3; 10 nucleotides match TRBD2. The CDR3 contains 17 residues. V dropped 4 bases and J dropped 0; count of bases not matched to a gene: 8. Germline values: CDR1 SGHRS, CDR2 YFSETQ. Here the CDR3 reads CASSLYGLADSTDTQYF. The CDR3, as DNA: TGCGCCAGCAGCCTTTACGGACTAGCGGATAGCACAGATACGCAGTATTTT.

This chain joins TRBV5-1 and TRBJ2-1; tentative D call: TRBD1 (6 bases). CDR1 and CDR2 (germline): SGHRS, YFSETQ. The CDR3 is 15 residues long. Deletions cut 4 bases from V and 8 bases from J, with 19 bases between. The CDR3 DNA reads as TGCGCCAGCAGCGACGGGACATGGGTAAAGGATGAGCAGTTCTTC. It yields the protein CASSDGTWVKDEQFF.

V and J are TRBV27 and TRBJ1-2, with 10 bases fitting TRBD1. Germline lookup yields CDR1 MNHEY and CDR2 SMNVEV (reference sequence). This CDR3 is 15 amino acids long. The V segment lost 6 bases and the J segment 4 bases; nucleotides outside the gene matches: 8. As DNA, the CDR3 is TGTGCCAGCAGCACAAGGTGGGACAGGGGCTATGGCTACACCTTC. This codes for CASSTRWDRGYGYTF.

The rearrangement joins TRBV9 to TRBJ2-1; D is perhaps TRBD1 (6 bases). The CDR3 runs 13 residues. Trimming took 3 bases from V and 4 from J, leaving 8 bases between them. Germline assignment: CDR1 SGDLS and CDR2 YYNGEE. Here the CDR3 DNA reads TGTGCCAGCAGCGGACAGGTATACAATGAGCAGTTCTTC. Its translation: CASSGQVYNEQFF.

CDR3 protein: CASSSYGGSYNEQFF. The DNA for the CDR3 is TGTGCCAGCAGCTCCTATGGAGGTTCCTACAATGAGCAGTTCTTC. The chain couples TRBV7-2 to TRBJ2-1; TRBD2 might be the D (5 bases). Trimming shortened V by 4 bases and J by 1 base, and 11 bases separated the two germline ends. The germline V gene encodes CDR1 SGHTA and CDR2 FQGNSA. The CDR3 has 15 amino acids.

The rearrangement uses TRBV27 and TRBJ1-5; 7 nucleotides match TRBD1. The CDR3 runs to 15 residues. Per the germline V gene, CDR1 is MNHEY and CDR2 is SMNVEV (reference sequence). Trimming took 2 bases from V and 6 from J; bases not matched to a gene: 7. CDR3 in amino acids: CASSLTSQGGQPQHF. The DNA of the CDR3 is TGTGCCAGCAGTTTAACCTCCCAGGGGGGTCAGCCCCAGCATTTT.

This chain joins TRBV7-9 and TRBJ1-5; TRBD1 might be the D (6 bases). Per germline, CDR1 SEHNR and CDR2 FQNEAQ (reference sequence). Trimming took off 3 bases at V and 3 bases at J, with 9 bases between the two ends. This CDR3 is built from 14 residues. In DNA form, the CDR3 reads TGTGCCAGCAGCTTTCCAGGGGACAATCAGCCCCAGCATTTT. This encodes CASSFPGDNQPQHF.